The rows below give T cell receptor beta chains drawn from one sample of a study of technical replicates of blood from a handful of donors. Using immunoSEQ multiplex PCR, the repertoire was profiled, and TCRdb retains in-frame clones only, with some absent. The data contain about 12,000 clones, approximately 94% of them singletons. Sequencing was performed on PBMCs. These TCRs come from a human donor in good health. Both conserved end residues are part of each CDR3. The order of the fields is D gene, V gene, J gene, clone size, CDR3 DNA, CDR3 protein. A D gene is named only where the DNA matches it firmly. Expanded clones are given a class, and other clones once, few, many or no size at all.

-	TRBV6-1	TRBJ1-1	-	TGTGCCAGCAGTGAAGTCGGGGGGTACGAAGCTTTCTTT	CASSEVGGYEAFF
TRBD1	TRBV11-2	TRBJ2-3	-	TGTGCCAGCAGCTATCGACAGGGGACGGTGAAAGATACGCAGTATTTT	CASSYRQGTVKDTQYF
TRBD1	TRBV27	TRBJ1-1	few	TGTGCCAGCAGAGGGACAGGGGAGGGTGAAGCTTTCTTT	CASRGTGEGEAFF
TRBD1	TRBV11-2	TRBJ2-7	-	TGTGCCAGCAGCTTAGTAGGCGCAGGGGGCAACGAGCAGTACTTC	CASSLVGAGGNEQYF
TRBD2	TRBV5-6	TRBJ2-5	once	TGTGCCAGCAGCTTGGCTAAACTAGCGGAAGAGACCCAGTACTTC	CASSLAKLAEETQYF
TRBD2	TRBV29-1	TRBJ2-3	-	TGCAGCGTTTTCGGTAGCGGGAGAGGGAGGGTGGCAGATACGCAGTATTTT	CSVFGSGRGRVADTQYF
TRBD2	TRBV7-6	TRBJ2-5	-	TGTGCCAGCAGCCGACGCCCCGGGGGCTCGGGGCTAGCGGGAGCGCAAGAGACCCAGTACTTC	CASSRRPGGSGLAGAQETQYF
TRBD2	TRBV5-1	TRBJ2-5	-	TGCGCCAGCAGAGTAGGGCGGGAGGATGAGACCCAGTACTTC	CASRVGREDETQYF
-	TRBV19	TRBJ1-1	-	TGTGCCAGTAGTATCCAGGGGACGTTGGACACTGAAGCTTTCTTT	CASSIQGTLDTEAFF
-	TRBV27	TRBJ1-5	-	TGTGCCAGCAGTTGGACAGCCGAAAGCAATCAGCCCCAGCATTTT	CASSWTAESNQPQHF
TRBD1	TRBV2	TRBJ1-1	-	TGTGCCAGCACGGACAGGCCGAGCACTGAAGCTTTCTTT	CASTDRPSTEAFF
-	TRBV7-2	TRBJ2-7	-	TGTGCCAGCAGCTTATCTTTTAGTTCTCACGAGCAGTACTTC	CASSLSFSSHEQYF
-	TRBV27	TRBJ1-1	-	TGTGCCACCTCTACACTAGATACTACCACTGAAGCTTTCTTT	CATSTLDTTTEAFF
-	TRBV2	TRBJ2-2	-	TGTGCCAGCAGTCTCGAGTCCGGGGAGCTGTTTTTT	CASSLESGELFF
TRBD2	TRBV4-1	TRBJ2-1	-	TGCGCCAGCAGCCAAGATAGGGGACTAGCAGTGTTCTTC	CASSQDRGLAVFF
-	TRBV28	TRBJ1-2	-	TGTGCCAGCAGAAGTCAGGGAAACTATGGCTACACCTTC	CASRSQGNYGYTF